The entry that follows covers one T cell receptor (beta chain) sequence. The germline V gene has CDR1 MDHEN and CDR2 SYDVKM. V lost 6 bases and J lost 5; bases outside the gene matches: 11. This CDR3 is 15 amino acids long. These data come from a study of blood T cell repertoires in COVID-19. Study context: The United States, Italy and Spain supplied acute and convalescent COVID-19 samples. T cells, B-cell-depleted T cells, or PBMCs provided the cDNA or gDNA that served as material.

Seattle patients were enrolled during active infection and followed longitudinally. Study processing details: Amplifying reference gene primers gave estimates of nucleated cell counts. Profiling relied on immunoSEQ multiplex PCR, and the TCRdb table lists in-frame clones only, not all of them. The V and J calls and clone size come from that table; D and trimming were worked out from the DNA. The table lists about 94,000 clones, roughly 70% of them singletons, with 3% to 4% in the top ten. Sequencing used peripheral blood. The chain is built from TRBV28 and TRBJ2-5, with 8 bases lining up with TRBD1. This TCR came from a man in his 70s with COVID-19, enrolled during active disease. In nucleotides, the CDR3 is TGTGCCAGCAGCCGACGGACAGGGTATTCGGAGACCCAGTACTTC. It yields the protein CASSRRTGYSETQYF.